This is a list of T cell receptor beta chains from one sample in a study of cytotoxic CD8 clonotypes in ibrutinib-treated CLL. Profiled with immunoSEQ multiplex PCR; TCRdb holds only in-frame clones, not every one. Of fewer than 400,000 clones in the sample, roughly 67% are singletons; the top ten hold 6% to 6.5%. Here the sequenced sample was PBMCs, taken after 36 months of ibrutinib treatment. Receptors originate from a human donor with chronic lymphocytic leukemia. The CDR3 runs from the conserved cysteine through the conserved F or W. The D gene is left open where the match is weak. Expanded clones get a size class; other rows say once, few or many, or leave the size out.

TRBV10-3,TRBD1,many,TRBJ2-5,TGTGCCATCAGCACAGGGGAAGAGACCCAGTACTTC,CAISTGEETQYF
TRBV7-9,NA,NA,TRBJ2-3,TGTGCCAGCAGCACGGGATTCACAGATACGCAGTATTTT,CASSTGFTDTQYF
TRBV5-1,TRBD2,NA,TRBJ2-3,TGCGCCAGCAGCTTGGGGCGGGGGTCCCCCACAGATACGCAGTATTTT,CASSLGRGSPTDTQYF
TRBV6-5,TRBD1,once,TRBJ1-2,TGTGCCAGCACCGAGGACAGGGATCATGGCTACACCTTC,CASTEDRDHGYTF
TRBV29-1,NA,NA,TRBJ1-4,TGCAGCGTTGAGGCGATGGGGCCCGCAACTAATGAAAAACTGTTTTTT,CSVEAMGPATNEKLFF
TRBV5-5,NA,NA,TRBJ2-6,TGTGCCAGCAGCCCTCTGGGTGGGACCTCTGGGGCCAACGTCCTGACTTTC,CASSPLGGTSGANVLTF
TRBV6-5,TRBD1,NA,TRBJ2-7,TGTGCCAGCAGTTACAATGGACAGGGGTTCTACGAGCAGTACTTC,CASSYNGQGFYEQYF
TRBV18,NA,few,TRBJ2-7,TGTGCCAGCTCACCTAGGGGGGACTTCGTCTACGAGCAGTACTTC,CASSPRGDFVYEQYF
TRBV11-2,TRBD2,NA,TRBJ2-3,TGTGCCAGCTGCGGGGGATATGATACGCAGTATTTT,CASCGGYDTQYF
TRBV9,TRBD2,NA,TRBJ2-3,TGTGCCAGCAGCGCCCCCCGTCTAGCGGGAAGCACAGATACGCAGTATTTT,CASSAPRLAGSTDTQYF
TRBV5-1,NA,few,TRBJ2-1,TGCGCCAGCAGCCCAATCCCCTCGAATAGCGATGAGCAGTTCTTC,CASSPIPSNSDEQFF
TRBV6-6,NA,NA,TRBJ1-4,TGTGCCAGCAGACAGGATGGAGCTAATGAAAAACTGTTTTTT,CASRQDGANEKLFF
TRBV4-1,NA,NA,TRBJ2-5,TGCGCCAGCAGCCCGGACAGAGTCCAAGAGACCCAGTACTTC,CASSPDRVQETQYF
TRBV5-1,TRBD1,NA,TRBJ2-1,TGCGCCAGCAGCTGGCAGGGGGTCGATGAGCAGTTCTTC,CASSWQGVDEQFF